This TCR beta chain derives from a study of neurological immune-mediated disorders. For the study at large: About 90% of the 34 multiple sclerosis patients had relapsing-remitting disease; 3 had secondary progressive. Study-level results: Phylogenetic grouping assigned the repertoires of 18 of 34 multiple sclerosis patients to a single related-CDR3 cluster, which may represent a signature.

For this clonotype: The antigen is unknown.

5'RACE employing 10-nucleotide random UMIs yielded the cDNA. One entry per CDR3 protein, called by TCRdb with MiXCR from the 5' RACE reads. This table has about 35,000 distinct CDR3 sequences, 3.5% to 4% appearing once. Sequenced sample: PBMCs. The TCR was taken from a man under 40 with multiple sclerosis.

CDR3 protein: CASRRGQERTEAFF. The CDR3 bases are TGTGCCAGCAGGAGGGGACAGGAGCGCACTGAAGCTTTCTTT. The chain combines TRBV2 with TRBJ1-1; 8 nucleotides agree with TRBD1. Germline V gene sequence: CDR1 SNHLY, CDR2 FYNNEI. The CDR3 sequence is 14 residues long. Trimming cost V 6 bases and J 4 bases; bases outside gene matches: 7. The full variable domain, its missing parts supplied by reference TRBV2 and TRBJ1-1, is EPEVTQTPSHQVTQMGQEVILRCVPISNHLYFYWYRQILGQKVEFLVSFYNNEISEKSEIFDDQFSVERPDGSNFTLKIRSTKLEDSAMYFCASRRGQERTEAFFGQGTRLTVV.